This T cell receptor beta chain was recorded in a study of blood T cell repertoires in COVID-19. Study information: COVID-19 samples, acute and convalescent, were from the United States, Italy and Spain. Sample material is recorded as cDNA or gDNA derived from T cells, B-cell-depleted T cells, or PBMCs.

Looked up from germline, CDR1 is LNHDA and CDR2 is SQIVND (reference sequence). The CDR3 sequence is 17 residues long. V trimming: 1 base; J trimming: 7 bases; junction bases outside the gene matches: 12. In the authors' workflow: Estimates of nucleated cell counts were drawn from the amplification of reference gene primers. This table comes from immunoSEQ multiplex PCR, and its TCRdb copy is limited to in-frame clones, with some not included. That table gives V, J and clone size, and the DNA gave D and trimming. The sample holds about 240,000 clones, roughly nine tenths seen once. The chain is built from TRBV19 and TRBJ2-1, with 8 bases fitting TRBD2. Sequencing input: peripheral blood. The sequence came from a man aged 55 to 70 with acute or convalescent COVID-19. CDR3 DNA: TGTGCCAGTAGTATAGCCCCCAGCGGGAGCAGGGTGAATGAGCAGTTCTTC. Translating gives CASSIAPSGSRVNEQFF.